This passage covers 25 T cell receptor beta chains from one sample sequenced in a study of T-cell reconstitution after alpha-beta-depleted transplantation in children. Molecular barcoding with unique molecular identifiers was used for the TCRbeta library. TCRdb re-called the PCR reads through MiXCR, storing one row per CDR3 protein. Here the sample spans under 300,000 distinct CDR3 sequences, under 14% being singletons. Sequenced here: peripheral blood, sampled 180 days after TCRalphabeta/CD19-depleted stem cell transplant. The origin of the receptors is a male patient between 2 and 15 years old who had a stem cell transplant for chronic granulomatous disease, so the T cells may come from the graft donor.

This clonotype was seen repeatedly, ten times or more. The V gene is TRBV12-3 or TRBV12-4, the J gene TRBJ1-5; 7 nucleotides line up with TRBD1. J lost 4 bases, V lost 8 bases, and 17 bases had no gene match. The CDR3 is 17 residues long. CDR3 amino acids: CASGQVAGARRNQPQHF. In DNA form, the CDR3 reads TGTGCCAGCGGACAGGTAGCCGGCGCTCGGCGAAATCAGCCCCAGCATTTT.

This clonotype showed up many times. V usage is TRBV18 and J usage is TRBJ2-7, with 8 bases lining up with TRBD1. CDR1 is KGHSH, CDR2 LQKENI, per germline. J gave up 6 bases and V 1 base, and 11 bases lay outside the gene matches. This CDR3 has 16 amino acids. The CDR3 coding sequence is TGTGCCAGCTCACCACTAGGACAGGGTCAATCGCTCGAGCAGTACTTC. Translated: CASSPLGQGQSLEQYF.

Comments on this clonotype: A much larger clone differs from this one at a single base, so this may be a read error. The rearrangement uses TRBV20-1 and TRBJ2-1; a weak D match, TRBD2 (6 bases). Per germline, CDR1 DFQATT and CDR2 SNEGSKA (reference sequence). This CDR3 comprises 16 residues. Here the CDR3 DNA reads TGCTGTGCCAAAAGACCGGGACTCCCTCGATACAATGAGCAGTTCTTC. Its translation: CCAKRPGLPRYNEQFF.

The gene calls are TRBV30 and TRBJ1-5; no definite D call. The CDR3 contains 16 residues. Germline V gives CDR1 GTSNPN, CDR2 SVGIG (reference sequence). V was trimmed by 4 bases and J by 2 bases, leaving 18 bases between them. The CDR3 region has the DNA TGTGCCTGGACCCCCCTCGGGGAGAGGGGCAATCAGCCCCAGCATTTT. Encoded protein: CAWTPLGERGNQPQHF.

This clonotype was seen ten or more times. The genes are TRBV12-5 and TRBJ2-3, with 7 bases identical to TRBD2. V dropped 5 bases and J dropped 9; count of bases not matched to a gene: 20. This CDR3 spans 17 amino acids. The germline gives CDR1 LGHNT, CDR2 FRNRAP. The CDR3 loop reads CASGLSAGTTPYPTQYF. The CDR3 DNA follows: TGTGCTAGTGGTCTATCCGCCGGGACTACCCCTTATCCAACGCAGTATTTT.

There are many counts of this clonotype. The CDR3 DNA reads as TGTGCCAGCAGCCAAGGATGGGGACCTAACTATGGCTACACCTTC. It translates to CASSQGWGPNYGYTF. V and J are TRBV3-1 and TRBJ1-2; D might be TRBD1 (5 bases). The germline V gene has CDR1 LGHDT and CDR2 YNNKEL (reference sequence). Trimming left V 1 base short and J 0 bases short, with 9 bases between. The CDR3 has 15 residues.

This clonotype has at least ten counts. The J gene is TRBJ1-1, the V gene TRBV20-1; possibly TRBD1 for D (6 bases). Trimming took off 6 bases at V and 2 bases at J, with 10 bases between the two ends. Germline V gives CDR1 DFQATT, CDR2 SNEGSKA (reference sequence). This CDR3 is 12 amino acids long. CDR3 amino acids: CSAGGGNTEAFF. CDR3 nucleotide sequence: TGCAGTGCGGGGGGGGGCAACACTGAAGCTTTCTTT.

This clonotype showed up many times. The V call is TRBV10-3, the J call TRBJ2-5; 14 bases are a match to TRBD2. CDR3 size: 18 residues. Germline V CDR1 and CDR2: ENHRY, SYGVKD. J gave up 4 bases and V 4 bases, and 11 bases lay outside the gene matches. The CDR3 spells CAISGNHGTSGSRETQYF. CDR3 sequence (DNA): TGTGCCATCAGTGGAAACCACGGGACTAGCGGGAGTAGAGAGACCCAGTACTTC.

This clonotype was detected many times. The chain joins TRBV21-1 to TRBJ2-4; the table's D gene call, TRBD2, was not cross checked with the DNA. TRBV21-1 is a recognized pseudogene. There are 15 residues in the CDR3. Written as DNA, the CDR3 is TGTGCCAGCCCCACGGTAGCGGGGGTGAAAAACATTCAGTACTTC. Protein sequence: CASPTVAGVKNIQYF.

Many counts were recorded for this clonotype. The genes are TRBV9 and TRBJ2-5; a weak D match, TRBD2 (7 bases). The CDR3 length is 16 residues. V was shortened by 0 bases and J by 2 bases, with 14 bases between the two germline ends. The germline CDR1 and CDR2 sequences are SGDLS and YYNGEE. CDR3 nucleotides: TGTGCCAGCAGCGTAGAGGGGGGGGCGGCTCAAGAGACCCAGTACTTC. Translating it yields CASSVEGGAAQETQYF.

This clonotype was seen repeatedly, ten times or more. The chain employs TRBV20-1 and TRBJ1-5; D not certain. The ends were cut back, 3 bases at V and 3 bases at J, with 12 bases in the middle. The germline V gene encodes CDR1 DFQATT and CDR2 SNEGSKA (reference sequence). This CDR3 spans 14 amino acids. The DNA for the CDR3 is TGCAGTGCTAGGACGGGAGAAAACAATCAGCCCCAGCATTTT. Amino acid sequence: CSARTGENNQPQHF.

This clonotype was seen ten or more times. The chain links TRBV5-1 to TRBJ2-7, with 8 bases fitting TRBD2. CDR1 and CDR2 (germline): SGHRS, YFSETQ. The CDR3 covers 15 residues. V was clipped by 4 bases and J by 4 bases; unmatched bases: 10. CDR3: CASSPGGAGEYEQYF. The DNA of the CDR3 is TGCGCCAGCAGCCCCGGGGGGGCGGGAGAGTACGAGCAGTACTTC.

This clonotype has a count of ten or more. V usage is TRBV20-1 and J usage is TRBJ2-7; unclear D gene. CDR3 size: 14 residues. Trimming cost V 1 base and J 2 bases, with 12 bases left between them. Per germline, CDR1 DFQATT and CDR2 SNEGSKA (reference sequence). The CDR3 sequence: CSARAGYRPYEQYF. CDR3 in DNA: TGCAGTGCTAGAGCTGGGTATAGGCCCTACGAGCAGTACTTC.

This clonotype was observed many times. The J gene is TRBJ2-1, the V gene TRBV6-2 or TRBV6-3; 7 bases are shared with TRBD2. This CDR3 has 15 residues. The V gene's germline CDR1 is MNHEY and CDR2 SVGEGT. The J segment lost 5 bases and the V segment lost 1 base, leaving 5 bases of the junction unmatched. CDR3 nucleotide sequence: TGTGCCAGCAGTTACTGGGGGGGGAGGAACAATGAGCAGTTCTTC. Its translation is CASSYWGGRNNEQFF.

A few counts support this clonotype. DNA of the CDR3: TGCGCCAGCAGCCCTCGACAGGGATCGAACACTGAAGCTTTCTTT. It specifies CASSPRQGSNTEAFF. The chain links TRBV5-1 to TRBJ1-1; the match to TRBD1 covers 7 bases. The germline gives CDR1 SGHRS, CDR2 YFSETQ. Trimming cost V 4 bases and J 1 base; bases outside gene matches: 7. The CDR3 length is 15 residues.

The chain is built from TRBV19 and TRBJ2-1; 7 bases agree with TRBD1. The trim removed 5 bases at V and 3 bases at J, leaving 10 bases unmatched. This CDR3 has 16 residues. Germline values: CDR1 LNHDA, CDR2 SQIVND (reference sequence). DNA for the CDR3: TGTGCCAGTAGTTTCTATTCGGGACAGAGCTACAATGAGCAGTTCTTC. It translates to CASSFYSGQSYNEQFF.

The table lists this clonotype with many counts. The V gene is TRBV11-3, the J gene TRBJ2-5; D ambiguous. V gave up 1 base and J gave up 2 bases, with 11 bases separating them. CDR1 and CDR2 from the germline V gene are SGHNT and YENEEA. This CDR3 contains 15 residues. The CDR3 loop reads CASSLGTALQETQYF. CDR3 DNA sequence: TGTGCCAGCAGCTTAGGGACCGCCCTTCAAGAGACCCAGTACTTC.

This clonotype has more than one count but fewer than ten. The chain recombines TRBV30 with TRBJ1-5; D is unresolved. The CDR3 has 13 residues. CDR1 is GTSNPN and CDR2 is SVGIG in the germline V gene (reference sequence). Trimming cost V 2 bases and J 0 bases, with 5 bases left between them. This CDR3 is CAWSSYSNQPQHF. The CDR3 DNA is TGTGCCTGGAGTTCTTATAGCAATCAGCCCCAGCATTTT.

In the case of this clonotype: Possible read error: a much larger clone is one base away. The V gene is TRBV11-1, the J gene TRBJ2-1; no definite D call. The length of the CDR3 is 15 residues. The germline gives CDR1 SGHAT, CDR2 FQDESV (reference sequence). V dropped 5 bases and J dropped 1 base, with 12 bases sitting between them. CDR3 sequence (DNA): TGTGCCAGCAGCCCCACGAGAGTTTCCTACAATGAGCAGTTCTTC. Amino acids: CASSPTRVSYNEQFF.

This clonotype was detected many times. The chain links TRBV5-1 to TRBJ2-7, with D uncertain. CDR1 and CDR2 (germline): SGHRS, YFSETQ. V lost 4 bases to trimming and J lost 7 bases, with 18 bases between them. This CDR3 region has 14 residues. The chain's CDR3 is CASSPSASTGEQYF. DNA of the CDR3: TGCGCCAGCAGCCCGAGTGCTTCAACGGGTGAGCAGTACTTC.

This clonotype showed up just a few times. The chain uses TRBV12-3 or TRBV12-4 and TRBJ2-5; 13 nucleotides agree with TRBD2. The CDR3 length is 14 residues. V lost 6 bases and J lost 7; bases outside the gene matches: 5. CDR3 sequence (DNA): TGTGCCAGCAGCGCAACTAGCGGGAGGGCGACCCAGTACTTC. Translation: CASSATSGRATQYF.

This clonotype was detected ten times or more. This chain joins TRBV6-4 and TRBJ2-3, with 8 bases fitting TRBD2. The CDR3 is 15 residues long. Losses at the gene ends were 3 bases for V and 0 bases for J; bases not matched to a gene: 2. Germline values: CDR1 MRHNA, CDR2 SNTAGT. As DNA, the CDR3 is TGTGCCAGCAGTGAGGCTAGCGGGAGCACAGATACGCAGTATTTT. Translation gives CASSEASGSTDTQYF.

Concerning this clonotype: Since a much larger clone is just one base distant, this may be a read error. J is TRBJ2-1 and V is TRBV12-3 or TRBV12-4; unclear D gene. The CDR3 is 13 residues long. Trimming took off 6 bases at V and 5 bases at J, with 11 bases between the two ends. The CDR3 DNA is TGTGCCAGCAGCTCTGACATACACAATGAGCAGTTCTTC. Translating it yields CASSSDIHNEQFF.

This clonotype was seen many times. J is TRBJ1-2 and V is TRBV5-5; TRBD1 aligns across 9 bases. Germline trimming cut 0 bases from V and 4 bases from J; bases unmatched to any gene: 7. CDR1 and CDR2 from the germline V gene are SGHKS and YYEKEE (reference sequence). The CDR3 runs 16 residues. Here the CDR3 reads CASSLEGQGGPYGYTF. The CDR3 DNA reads TGTGCCAGCAGCTTGGAGGGACAGGGTGGCCCCTATGGCTACACCTTC.

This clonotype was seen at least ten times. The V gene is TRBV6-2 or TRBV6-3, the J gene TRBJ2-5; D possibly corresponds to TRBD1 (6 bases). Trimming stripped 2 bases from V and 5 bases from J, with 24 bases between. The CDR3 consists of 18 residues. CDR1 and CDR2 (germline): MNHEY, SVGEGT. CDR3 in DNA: TGTGCCAGCAGTTACACCCGATTCGACAGGCGGCCTTGGGAGACCCAGTACTTC. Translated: CASSYTRFDRRPWETQYF.